The 19 T cell receptor beta chains in this list originate from one sample, sequenced in a study of response to subunit inactivated influenza vaccine. TCRdb re-called the RT-PCR reads through MiXCR, storing one row per CDR3 protein. This table holds roughly 630,000 distinct CDR3 sequences, 12% to 15% found once. The material was PBMCs from blood, obtained 14 to 15 days before vaccination. The receptors were sampled from a man between 50 and 59 years old who received an inactivated influenza vaccine.

This clonotype has ten or more counts. CDR3 residues: CASAGTLGEAEQYF. CDR3 coding DNA: TGTGCCAGCGCCGGGACGTTGGGAGAAGCCGAGCAGTACTTC. The chain has TRBV7-9 and TRBJ2-7, with D perhaps being TRBD1 or TRBD2 (5 bases each). Trimming pared 8 bases from V and 6 bases from J, leaving 20 bases between. CDR3 size: 14 residues. Germline assignment: CDR1 SEHNR and CDR2 FQNEAQ (reference sequence).

This clonotype was counted a few times. The chain uses TRBV7-2 and TRBJ2-3; 7 bases map to TRBD2. The CDR3 length is 15 residues. After removal of 2 bases from V and 4 bases from J, the junction contained 6 bases not matched to a gene. The V gene's germline CDR1 is SGHTA and CDR2 FQGNSA. This chain's CDR3 is CASSLKAGPADTQYF. DNA for the CDR3: TGTGCCAGCAGCTTAAAAGCGGGGCCCGCAGATACGCAGTATTTT.

The chain joins TRBV15 to TRBJ2-5; D is undetermined. Germline CDR1 is LNHNV and CDR2 is YYDKDF (reference sequence). V was pared by 0 bases and J by 6 bases, with 20 bases between. The CDR3 contains 17 residues. CDR3 nucleotides: TGTGCCACCAGCAGAGATGTTGGCGGATGGGCCTCTCAGACCCAGTACTTC. It specifies CATSRDVGGWASQTQYF.

The chain recombines TRBV20-1 with TRBJ1-4; the D is unclear. The CDR3 is made up of 15 amino acids. V gave up 5 bases and J gave up 0 bases, with 13 bases separating them. In germline, CDR1 is DFQATT, CDR2 SNEGSKA (reference sequence). CDR3 in DNA: TGCAGTGCTCGGGCCGGCTCTGCAACTAATGAAAAACTGTTTTTT. This gives the protein CSARAGSATNEKLFF.

This clonotype appeared a few times. The chain couples TRBV4-2 to TRBJ1-5; a possible D gene is TRBD1 (5 bases). V shed 1 base and J shed 0 bases, with 13 bases lying between them. The germline V gene encodes CDR1 LGHNA and CDR2 YNFKEQ. The CDR3 has 17 amino acids. The CDR3 coding sequence is TGTGCCAGCAGCCAAGGCCTGGGGCGGAATAGCAATCAGCCCCAGCATTTT. Protein sequence: CASSQGLGRNSNQPQHF.

V gene TRBV25-1 combines with J gene TRBJ1-2, with D unclear. The CDR3 runs to 13 residues. Germline V CDR1 and CDR2: MGHDK, SYGVNS. The V end was cut by 4 bases, the J end by 5 bases, with 11 bases between. The CDR3 DNA follows: TGTGCCAGCAGTGGAAGTTTTCTTTATGGCTACACCTTC. Translation gives CASSGSFLYGYTF.

The rearrangement joins TRBV7-6 to TRBJ2-3, with no clear D. CDR1 and CDR2 from the germline V gene are SGHVS and FNYEAQ. There are 12 residues in the CDR3. Between the trimmed V and J ends, which lost 3 bases and 4 bases, there was a span of 5 bases. CDR3 sequence: CASSFPPDTQYF. CDR3 bases: TGTGCCAGCAGCTTTCCCCCAGATACGCAGTATTTT. Based on the CDR3 plus reference TRBV7-6 and TRBJ2-3, the full variable domain is GAGVSQSPRYKVTKRGQDVALRCDPISGHVSLYWYRQALGQGPEFLTYFNYEAQQDKSGLPNDRFSAERPEGSISTLTIQRTEQRDSAMYRCASSFPPDTQYFGPGTRLTVL.

CDR3 bases: TGTGCCAGCAGAGGACTTGTCAATGAGCAGTTCTTC. Translated: CASRGLVNEQFF. The V gene is TRBV27, the J gene TRBJ2-1; tentative D call: TRBD2 (5 bases). V shed 6 bases and J shed 6 bases, with 9 bases lying between them. The CDR3 has 12 residues. From germline, CDR1 is MNHEY and CDR2 SMNVEV (reference sequence).

The table lists this clonotype with many counts. The gene calls are TRBV3-1 and TRBJ2-5; D perhaps matches TRBD2 (6 bases). Germline CDR1 is LGHDT and CDR2 is YNNKEL (reference sequence). V was trimmed by 0 bases and J by 4 bases, leaving 15 bases between them. The CDR3 runs 16 residues. CDR3 amino acids: CASSQDLSRGGETQYF. Here the CDR3 DNA reads TGTGCCAGCAGCCAAGATCTTTCGCGGGGTGGAGAGACCCAGTACTTC.

The V call is TRBV27, the J call TRBJ2-3; 9 nucleotides line up with TRBD2. The V and J ends lost 7 bases and 6 bases, in that order; junction bases with no gene match: 17. The germline CDR1 and CDR2 sequences are MNHEY and SMNVEV (reference sequence). The CDR3 sequence is 17 residues long. DNA for the CDR3: TGTGCCAGCATCGATGTGCTTCGCGGGAGGGGGGGGGATACGCAGTATTTT. As protein: CASIDVLRGRGGDTQYF.

This clonotype showed up just once. Being one base from a much bigger clone, this may be a read error. The rearrangement uses TRBV6-1 and TRBJ1-1, with D hard to call. The germline V gene has CDR1 MNHNS and CDR2 SASEGT. This CDR3 has 17 amino acids. The CDR3 region has the DNA TGTGGCAGCAGTGAAGCGCTTCAAGGCAGAGGAGACACTGAAGCTTTCTTT. Translating gives CGSSEALQGRGDTEAFF.

The chain couples TRBV12-3 or TRBV12-4 to TRBJ1-5; the match to TRBD1 covers 7 bases. V was pared by 6 bases and J by 6 bases, with 8 bases of the junction left unmatched. The CDR3 is made up of 14 amino acids. Here the CDR3 reads CASRHQGVGQPQHF. CDR3 sequence (DNA): TGTGCCAGCAGACATCAGGGGGTCGGTCAGCCCCAGCATTTT.

The chain has TRBV6-5 and TRBJ1-3; maybe TRBD1 (5 bases). Germline-derived CDR1 and CDR2 are MNHEY and SVGAGI. V lost 0 bases and J lost 0, with 12 bases in between. The CDR3 extends over 17 amino acids. CDR3 loop: CASSYSRRGDSGNTIYF. The CDR3 nucleotides read TGTGCCAGCAGTTACTCTCGGAGAGGGGACTCTGGAAACACCATATATTTT.

The chain uses TRBV5-1 and TRBJ1-2; D is perhaps TRBD1 (5 bases). The CDR3 contains 14 residues. Germline CDR1 is SGHRS and CDR2 is YFSETQ. V was clipped by 6 bases and J by 8 bases, with 20 bases between them. CDR3 sequence: CASTPTPRGEGYTF. DNA for the CDR3: TGCGCCAGCACCCCCACCCCGCGGGGGGAAGGCTACACCTTC.

This clonotype came up a few times. The CDR3 loop reads CASSLARGGGFDSEYF. Written as DNA, the CDR3 is TGCGCCAGCAGCTTGGCTCGGGGCGGGGGCTTTGACTCGGAGTATTTT. The rearrangement uses TRBV5-1 and TRBJ2-3; possible D gene TRBD2, 7 bases. The CDR3 loop spans 16 amino acids. Germline CDR1 is SGHRS and CDR2 is YFSETQ. Trimming removed 0 bases from V and 13 bases from J, with 24 bases in between. The whole variable domain, filled in from reference TRBV5-1 and TRBJ2-3, reads KAGVTQTPRYLIKTRGQQVTLSCSPISGHRSVSWYQQTPGQGLQFLFEYFSETQRNKGNFPGRFSGRQFSNSRSEMNVSTLELGDSALYLCASSLARGGGFDSEYFGPGTRLTVL.

Many counts were recorded for this clonotype. The chain employs TRBV5-1 and TRBJ1-2, with TRBD1 matching over 8 bases. The germline CDR1 and CDR2 sequences are SGHRS and YFSETQ. This CDR3 region has 15 residues. J was trimmed by 4 bases and V by 3 bases; bases with no gene match: 8. CDR3 residues: CASSSRDRGSYGYTF. CDR3 nucleotides: TGCGCCAGCAGCTCAAGAGACAGGGGCAGCTATGGCTACACCTTC.

The chain carries TRBV6-6 and TRBJ2-3; no clear D. This CDR3 contains 11 residues. Germline CDR1 is MNHNY and CDR2 is SVGAGI (reference sequence). Trimming removed 7 bases at V and 4 bases at J, with 6 bases between. CDR3: CASIAADTQYF. CDR3 nucleotides: TGTGCCAGCATCGCGGCAGATACGCAGTATTTT.

This clonotype was seen a handful of times. The genes are TRBV27 and TRBJ1-2; 8 bases fit TRBD1. J gave up 1 base and V 6 bases, and 13 bases lay outside the gene matches. CDR3 length: 17 amino acids. From germline, CDR1 is MNHEY and CDR2 SMNVEV (reference sequence). The CDR3 bases are TGTGCCAGCAGGGCCGGGACAGGATCCCGGGGTAACTATGGCTACACCTTC. Its protein is CASRAGTGSRGNYGYTF.

This clonotype was picked up many times. The chain uses TRBV28 and TRBJ2-7, with 10 bases identical to TRBD1. Germline trimming cut 6 bases from V and 2 bases from J; bases unmatched to any gene: 7. Germline-derived CDR1 and CDR2 are MDHEN and SYDVKM. This CDR3 is 15 amino acids long. The DNA for the CDR3 is TGTGCCAGCAGCGATCCCGGGACAGGGGCCTACGAGCAGTACTTC. Protein: CASSDPGTGAYEQYF.